The source of this T cell receptor (beta chain) is a study of beta chain features in type 1 diabetes. Findings and limits, study-wide: TCRB CDR3 length was moderately but significantly reduced in all four CD4+ subsets of Type 1 diabetes patients. PCR could preferentially amplify shorter templates, alike in patients and controls.

This clone was recorded a few times. Its matching antigen is unknown. A sort by CD45RO/CCR7/CD25/CD127/CD95/CD27 yielded CD4+ naive, central memory, regulatory and stem cell-like memory cells. The junction had 8 bases not matched to a gene; V was cut back by 6 bases and J by 4 bases. CDR1 and CDR2 from the germline V gene are MDHEN and SYDVKM. The CDR3 covers 15 residues. Expressed TCRB transcripts were sequenced after all isolated RNA was converted to cDNA. Profiled with immunoSEQ multiplex PCR; TCRdb holds only in-frame clones, not every one. In the table there are 350,000 to 450,000 clones, roughly 16% of which are singletons.

The clonotype comes from a woman under 30 in good health. The sample taken for sequencing was naive CD4+ T cells from blood. The rearrangement uses TRBV28 and TRBJ2-7, with 11 bases that match TRBD2. The CDR3 sequence: CASREASGRIYEQYF. The DNA of the CDR3 is TGTGCCAGCAGGGAGGCTAGCGGGAGGATATACGAGCAGTACTTC.